This TCR beta chain was obtained from a study of regulatory T cells in long-lasting Graves disease. To make TCR beta libraries, researchers used iRepertoire HTBI primers and Arm-PCR of CDR3 regions. TCRdb analysed the multiplex PCR reads with MiXCR anew, one entry per CDR3 protein. Here the sample spans approximately 500,000 distinct CDR3 sequences, 20% to 25% being singletons. CDR1 is SGHNT and CDR2 is YENEEA in the germline V gene. This CDR3 is built from 15 residues. Trimming took 5 bases from V and 3 from J, leaving 17 bases between them. This sample's time point: persistent/refractory GD, antithyroid drugs over 5 years with positive TRAb. Making the TCR library involved RNA that had been extracted from PBMCs.

The chain links TRBV11-3 to TRBJ2-7; a possible D gene is TRBD1 (6 bases). The clonotype was recovered from a female donor with Graves disease. Sample: peripheral blood mononuclear cells (PBMCs), taken when the disease was refractory, from a patient treated with antithyroid drugs. The DNA for the CDR3 is TGTGCCAGCAGCGACCCAACAGGGACCGGCTACGAGCAGTACTTC. It yields the protein CASSDPTGTGYEQYF.